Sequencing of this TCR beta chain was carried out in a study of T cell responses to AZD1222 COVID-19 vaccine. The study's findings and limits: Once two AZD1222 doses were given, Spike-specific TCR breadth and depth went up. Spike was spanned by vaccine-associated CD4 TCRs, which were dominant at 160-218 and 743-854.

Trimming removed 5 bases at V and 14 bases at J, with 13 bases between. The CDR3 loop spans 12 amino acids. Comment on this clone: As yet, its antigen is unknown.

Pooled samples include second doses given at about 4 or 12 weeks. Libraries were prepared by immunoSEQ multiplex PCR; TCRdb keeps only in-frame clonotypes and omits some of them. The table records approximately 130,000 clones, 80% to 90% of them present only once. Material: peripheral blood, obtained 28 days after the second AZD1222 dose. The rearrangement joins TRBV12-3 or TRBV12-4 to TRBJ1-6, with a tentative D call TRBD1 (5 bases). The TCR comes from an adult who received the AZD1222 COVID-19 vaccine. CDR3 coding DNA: TGTGCCAGCAGTCGGGGCCCCTCCGCCCTCCACTTT. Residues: CASSRGPSALHF.